One sample yielded the 8 T cell receptor beta chains listed below, sequenced in a study of T cell repertoires in cytomegalovirus infection. TCRdb reprocessed the reads via MiXCR and lists one record per CDR3 protein. The sample records approximately 910,000 distinct CDR3 sequences, under 40% being singletons. Their recognized antigens are unknown. Specimen: cultured CD8+ T cells from PBMCs, collected from culture after CMV antigen stimulation. The receptors were sampled from a human donor in good health (CMV status not recorded). Some clones in this sample may be carry-over from other donors' samples.

The CDR3 reads CASSSRAPGQMNTEAFF. DNA for the CDR3: TGTGCCAGCAGTTCCCGAGCCCCGGGACAAATGAACACTGAAGCTTTCTTT. The chain combines TRBV27 with TRBJ1-1, with D tentatively TRBD1 (6 bases). The CDR3 is 17 amino acids. Germline values: CDR1 MNHEY, CDR2 SMNVEV (reference sequence). Between the trimmed V and J ends, which lost 4 bases and 0 bases, there was a span of 18 bases.

The chain has TRBV10-3 and TRBJ1-4; D is unresolved. Looked up from germline, CDR1 is ENHRY and CDR2 is SYGVKD. Trimming pared 11 bases from V and 0 bases from J, leaving 4 bases between. CDR3 length: 11 amino acids. The CDR3 reads CASATNEKLFF. The CDR3 DNA is TGTGCCTCCGCAACTAATGAAAAACTGTTTTTT.

This clonotype has more than one count but fewer than ten. The chain couples TRBV19 to TRBJ1-1; D is possibly TRBD1 (5 bases). This CDR3 is built from 15 residues. Germline V gives CDR1 LNHDA, CDR2 SQIVND (reference sequence). Trimming pared 3 bases from V and 6 bases from J, leaving 17 bases between. The DNA for the CDR3 is TGTGCCAGTAGTATCCTCTTGGGGCGGGGGGCTGAAGCTTTCTTT. Translating it yields CASSILLGRGAEAFF. Filled out from reference TRBV19 and TRBJ1-1, the complete variable domain reads DGGITQSPKYLFRKEGQNVTLSCEQNLNHDAMYWYRQDPGQGLRLIYYSQIVNDFQKGDIAEGYSVSREKKESFPLTVTSAQKNPTAFYLCASSILLGRGAEAFFGQGTRLTVV.

This clonotype appeared a few times. The chain links TRBV3-1 to TRBJ1-1, with a weak D call TRBD1 (5 bases). V shed 0 bases and J shed 11 bases, with 25 bases lying between them. From germline, CDR1 is LGHDT and CDR2 YNNKEL (reference sequence). The CDR3 length is 17 residues. CDR3 in DNA: TGTGCCAGCAGCCAAGAACGGGGAGAGGGGAAGGGCGTGAGGGCTTTCTTT. Translation gives CASSQERGEGKGVRAFF.

This clonotype was observed many times. This sequence joins TRBV7-9 and TRBJ2-1; 7 bases match TRBD1. Germline CDR1 is SEHNR and CDR2 is FQNEAQ (reference sequence). The junction had 8 bases not matched to a gene; V was cut back by 2 bases and J by 7 bases. There are 15 residues in the CDR3. CDR3 region: CASSLSRQGRNEQFF. The CDR3 DNA follows: TGTGCCAGCAGCTTATCGAGACAGGGTAGGAATGAGCAGTTCTTC.

This clonotype was counted ten times or more. The J gene is TRBJ2-7, the V gene TRBV18; D perhaps matches TRBD1 (5 bases). Trimming removed 5 bases from V and 3 bases from J, with 14 bases in between. CDR1 is KGHSH and CDR2 is LQKENI in the germline V gene. The CDR3 spans 14 residues. The CDR3 here is CASSRQLVSYEQYF. DNA for the CDR3: TGTGCCAGCTCAAGACAGTTGGTGAGCTACGAGCAGTACTTC.

This clonotype was counted a few times. This chain connects TRBV2 to TRBJ1-1; 9 bases match TRBD1. J gave up 0 bases and V 5 bases, and 4 bases lay outside the gene matches. Germline V gene sequence: CDR1 SNHLY, CDR2 FYNNEI. The CDR3 is 15 residues long. The CDR3 here is CASSNGQGMNTEAFF. CDR3 nucleotide sequence: TGTGCCAGCAGTAATGGACAGGGGATGAACACTGAAGCTTTCTTT. The full variable domain, completed using reference TRBV2 and TRBJ1-1, is EPEVTQTPSHQVTQMGQEVILRCVPISNHLYFYWYRQILGQKVEFLVSFYNNEISEKSEIFDDQFSVERPDGSNFTLKIRSTKLEDSAMYFCASSNGQGMNTEAFFGQGTRLTVV.

This clonotype was recorded many times. The chain carries TRBV7-8 and TRBJ2-3; tentative D call: TRBD2 (6 bases). V gave up 1 base and J gave up 0 bases, with 11 bases separating them. The CDR3 is 16 residues long. Germline V lookup: CDR1 SGHVS, CDR2 FQNEAQ. CDR3 coding DNA: TGTGCCAGCAGCTTAGGATTCGGGGGAAGCACAGATACGCAGTATTTT. It specifies CASSLGFGGSTDTQYF.